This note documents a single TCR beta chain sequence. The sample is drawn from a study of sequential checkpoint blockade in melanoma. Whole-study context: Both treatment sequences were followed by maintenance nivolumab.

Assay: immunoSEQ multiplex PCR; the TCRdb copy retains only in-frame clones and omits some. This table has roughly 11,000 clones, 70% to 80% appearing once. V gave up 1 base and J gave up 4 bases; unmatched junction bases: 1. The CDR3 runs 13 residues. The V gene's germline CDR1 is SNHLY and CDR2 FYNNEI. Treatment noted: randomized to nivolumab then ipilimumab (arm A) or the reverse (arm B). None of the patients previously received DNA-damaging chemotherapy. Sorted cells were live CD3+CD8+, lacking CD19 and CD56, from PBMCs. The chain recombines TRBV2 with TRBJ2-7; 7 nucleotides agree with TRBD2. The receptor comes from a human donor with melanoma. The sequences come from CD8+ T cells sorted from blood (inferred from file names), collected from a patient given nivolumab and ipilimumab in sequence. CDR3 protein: CASSEGTRYEQYF. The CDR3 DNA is TGTGCCAGCAGTGAAGGGACTAGGTACGAGCAGTACTTC.